This TCR beta chain was sequenced in a study of blood T cell repertoires in COVID-19. In the authors' workflow: Reference gene primer amplification in the assay estimated nucleated cell counts. TCRdb's table, derived via immunoSEQ multiplex PCR, lists solely in-frame clones and lacks some. That table gives V, J and clone size, and the DNA gave D and trimming. Of 65,000 to 85,000 clones in the sample, around 88% were seen once. Germline V gene lookup returns CDR1 LGHNA and CDR2 YNFKEQ. CDR3 length equals 13 residues. The junction had 4 bases not matched to a gene; V was cut back by 6 bases and J by 6 bases.

Sample: peripheral blood. The chain uses TRBV4-2 and TRBJ2-2; TRBD2 agrees at 7 bases. This clonotype originated in a man older than 75 with COVID-19, enrolled during active disease. DNA for the CDR3: TGTGCCAGCAGGGCGGGGGATCCCGGGGAGCTGTTTTTT. As protein: CASRAGDPGELFF.